A single sample is the source of the 25 T cell receptor beta chains below, sequenced in a study of OX40 agonist ivuxolimab in advanced cancers. Assay used: immunoSEQ multiplex PCR; TCRdb lists only in-frame clones, some missing. The data contain tens of thousands of clones, roughly nine tenths of them singletons. The sequenced sample was CD4+ or CD8+ T cells sorted from blood, obtained in a trial of the OX40 agonist ivuxolimab. These receptors were collected from an adult with an advanced solid tumor such as melanoma, head and neck, liver or kidney cancer.

This rearrangement joins TRBV14 to TRBJ2-7; unclear D gene. There are 16 residues in the CDR3. Trimming took 1 base from V and 5 from J, leaving 18 bases between them. Germline values: CDR1 SGHDN, CDR2 FVKESK. In DNA form, the CDR3 reads TGTGCCAGCAGCCAAGGGCTGGACCGAGAAATCAACGAGCAGTACTTC. It encodes CASSQGLDREINEQYF.

The chain links TRBV5-6 to TRBJ1-2, with D hard to call. The V end lost 7 bases, the J end lost 5 bases, and 12 bases lay between the germline ends. The CDR3 consists of 12 residues. Germline CDR1 and CDR2: SGHDT and YYEEEE. CDR3 coding DNA: TGTGCCAGCTTTAGGGATGGTTATGGCTACACCTTC. It codes for CASFRDGYGYTF.

This rearrangement joins TRBV4-2 to TRBJ2-1; D possibly corresponds to TRBD1 (5 bases). Trimming stripped 0 bases from V and 2 bases from J, with 11 bases between. The CDR3 consists of 16 residues. Germline V gene data show CDR1 as LGHNA and CDR2 as YNFKEQ. The CDR3 is CASSQDLGAPYNEQFF. CDR3 DNA: TGTGCCAGCAGCCAAGATTTAGGGGCCCCCTACAATGAGCAGTTCTTC.

This rearrangement joins TRBV27 to TRBJ2-7; TRBD2 agrees at 12 bases. V lost 5 bases and J lost 6; bases outside the gene matches: 8. CDR3 length: 15 amino acids. Germline V gives CDR1 MNHEY, CDR2 SMNVEV (reference sequence). CDR3 sequence (DNA): TGTGCCAGCAGTCCCGGACTAGCGGGGACTTTCGAGCAGTACTTC. It encodes CASSPGLAGTFEQYF.

The chain is built from TRBV9 and TRBJ2-3; 10 nucleotides match TRBD2. The CDR3 covers 15 residues. Unmatched junction bases numbered 4, after V lost 3 bases and J lost 3 bases. The germline V gene has CDR1 SGDLS and CDR2 YYNGEE. The CDR3 DNA sequence: TGTGCCAGCAGCGAGCGGGGGGGCCGGACAGATACGCAGTATTTT. It specifies CASSERGGRTDTQYF.

V is TRBV12-5 and J is TRBJ1-2, with D possibly being TRBD1 (6 bases). CDR3 length: 16 amino acids. Germline V gene sequence: CDR1 LGHNT, CDR2 FRNRAP. Trimming removed 6 bases at V and 0 bases at J, with 17 bases between. The CDR3 reads CASGAGTLPSNYGYTF. The CDR3 nucleotides read TGTGCTAGTGGAGCCGGGACACTGCCCTCTAACTATGGCTACACCTTC. Full variable domain (remainder filled in from reference TRBV12-5 and TRBJ1-2): DARVTQTPRHKVTEMGQEVTMRCQPILGHNTVFWYRQTMMQGLELLAYFRNRAPLDDSGMPKDRFSAEMPDATLATLKIQPSEPRDSAVYFCASGAGTLPSNYGYTFGSGTRLTVV.

The J gene is TRBJ2-7, the V gene TRBV5-5; D not certain. The CDR3 has 14 amino acids. Per the germline V gene, CDR1 is SGHKS and CDR2 is YYEKEE (reference sequence). The germline V and J ends were trimmed by 1 base and 4 bases, with 12 bases remaining between them. The CDR3 here is CASSLIPGDYEQYF. CDR3 bases: TGTGCCAGCAGCTTGATCCCAGGAGATTACGAGCAGTACTTC.

The genes are TRBV7-8 and TRBJ2-7; D ambiguous. The CDR3 consists of 15 residues. Germline values: CDR1 SGHVS, CDR2 FQNEAQ. Trimming cost V 1 base and J 0 bases, with 10 bases left between them. CDR3 sequence: CASSLESHSSYEQYF. As DNA, the CDR3 is TGTGCCAGCAGCTTAGAGAGTCACAGCTCCTACGAGCAGTACTTC.

CDR3 DNA: TGTGCCAGCAGTGAAGAGGGATTCTCTGGAAACACCATATATTTT. Translated, it gives CASSEEGFSGNTIYF. The genes are TRBV6-1 and TRBJ1-3; D not certain. Between the trimmed V and J ends, which lost 1 base and 0 bases, there was a span of 7 bases. There are 15 residues in the CDR3. Germline values: CDR1 MNHNS, CDR2 SASEGT.

The chain links TRBV5-6 to TRBJ2-2; D gene uncertain. V was clipped by 8 bases and J by 4 bases, with 15 bases between them. Germline V gene data show CDR1 as SGHDT and CDR2 as YYEEEE. The length of the CDR3 is 14 residues. CDR3 nucleotide sequence: TGTGCCAGTCTCCCCTGGGTATCCACCGGGGAGCTGTTTTTT. It codes for CASLPWVSTGELFF.

This clone was detected only a few times. The chain links TRBV5-4 to TRBJ1-1; D gene uncertain. Germline CDR1 and CDR2: SGHNT and YYREEE (reference sequence). Deletions cut 5 bases from V and 1 base from J, with 3 bases between. The CDR3 covers 11 residues. CDR3 amino acids: CASSQNTEAFF. The CDR3 coding sequence is TGTGCCAGCAGTCAGAACACTGAAGCTTTCTTT.

The chain employs TRBV10-1 and TRBJ1-1; D not certain. The germline gives CDR1 WNHNN, CDR2 SYGVQD (reference sequence). V was trimmed by 8 bases and J by 4 bases, leaving 8 bases between them. This CDR3 has 11 amino acids. CDR3 residues: CASGEGTEAFF. In DNA form, the CDR3 reads TGCGCCAGCGGGGAAGGCACTGAAGCTTTCTTT.

This clone was picked up one time. Here the CDR3 reads CASSPGGTGALRNTEAFF. CDR3 nucleotides: TGTGCCAGCAGCCCCGGAGGCACAGGGGCTCTGAGGAACACTGAAGCTTTCTTT. The J gene is TRBJ1-1, the V gene TRBV7-6; 7 bases are a match to TRBD1. The CDR3 consists of 18 residues. Unmatched junction bases numbered 16, after V lost 5 bases and J lost 1 base. Germline V lookup: CDR1 SGHVS, CDR2 FNYEAQ.

The V call is TRBV7-8, the J call TRBJ1-1, with D possibly TRBD1 on 5 matching bases. The CDR3 sequence is 13 residues long. The V end was cut by 7 bases, the J end by 3 bases, with 12 bases between. Germline CDR1 is SGHVS and CDR2 is FQNEAQ. DNA for the CDR3: TGTGCCAGCACCCTAAGGGGAGACACTGAAGCTTTCTTT. As protein: CASTLRGDTEAFF.

In its sample, this clone was seen once. The chain couples TRBV28 to TRBJ1-2; D is unresolved. The V gene lost 7 bases and the J gene lost 7 bases, with 19 bases spanning the gap. CDR3 length: 14 amino acids. Germline values: CDR1 MDHEN, CDR2 SYDVKM. CDR3 coding DNA: TGTGCCAGCACTCTGTTTGGGGTTCAAGCTGGCTACACCTTC. Translation: CASTLFGVQAGYTF.

This sequence joins TRBV5-5 and TRBJ1-6, with TRBD1 matching 7 bases. CDR1 and CDR2 from the germline V gene are SGHKS and YYEKEE (reference sequence). The CDR3 is made up of 16 amino acids. Trimming removed 3 bases from V and 1 base from J; junction bases left unmatched: 4. CDR3 amino acids: CASSSQGDSYNSPLHF. For the CDR3, the DNA is TGTGCCAGCAGCTCGCAGGGGGATTCCTATAATTCACCCCTCCACTTT.

The CDR3 DNA reads TGTGCCAGCAGCTTCGCCTTGGGGGACCGAACCTACGAGCAGTACTTC. Its protein product is CASSFALGDRTYEQYF. This chain connects TRBV7-8 to TRBJ2-7, with D perhaps being TRBD1 or TRBD2 (5 bases each). CDR1 is SGHVS, CDR2 FQNEAQ, per germline. The CDR3 totals 16 residues. V was trimmed by 3 bases and J by 2 bases, leaving 17 bases between them. The full variable domain, completed using reference TRBV7-8 and TRBJ2-7, is GAGVSQSPRYKVAKRGQDVALRCDPISGHVSLFWYQQALGQGPEFLTYFQNEAQLDKSGLPSDRFFAERPEGSVSTLKIQRTQQEDSAVYLCASSFALGDRTYEQYFGPGTRLTVT.

The chain recombines TRBV13 with TRBJ2-7, with D maybe TRBD1 (6 bases). V gave up 0 bases and J gave up 5 bases, with 11 bases separating them. The CDR3 runs 14 residues. Germline lookup yields CDR1 PRHDT and CDR2 FYEKMQ (reference sequence). The chain's CDR3 is CASSLGTGHHEQYF. The CDR3 DNA sequence: TGTGCCAGCAGCTTAGGGACAGGCCATCACGAGCAGTACTTC.

The rearrangement joins TRBV7-9 to TRBJ2-5; D may be TRBD2 (5 bases). The CDR3 is 13 residues long. V shed 8 bases and J shed 2 bases, with 12 bases lying between them. Germline V gives CDR1 SEHNR, CDR2 FQNEAQ (reference sequence). CDR3 sequence: CASEGLGQETQYF. The CDR3, as DNA: TGTGCCAGCGAGGGCCTTGGTCAAGAGACCCAGTACTTC.

In its sample, this clone was seen once. The chain combines TRBV7-2 with TRBJ2-7, with TRBD1 matching 8 bases. The trim removed 3 bases at V and 6 bases at J, leaving 4 bases unmatched. Germline CDR1 SGHTA, CDR2 FQGNSA. The CDR3 contains 13 residues. The CDR3 DNA is TGTGCCAGCAGCTTGGACAGGGTGGTCGAGCAGTACTTC. Translating gives CASSLDRVVEQYF.

The chain is built from TRBV6-1 and TRBJ2-2; maybe TRBD1 (5 bases). Germline V gene lookup returns CDR1 MNHNS and CDR2 SASEGT. Trimming took 8 bases from V and 4 from J, leaving 14 bases between them. The CDR3 spans 14 residues. This chain's CDR3 is CASVSGWATGELFF. CDR3 nucleotide sequence: TGTGCCAGCGTATCAGGGTGGGCCACCGGGGAGCTGTTTTTT.

A single count supports this clone. The J gene is TRBJ2-7, the V gene TRBV13; unclear D gene. The V gene lost 1 base and the J gene lost 2 bases, with 6 bases spanning the gap. This CDR3 contains 13 residues. Germline values: CDR1 PRHDT, CDR2 FYEKMQ (reference sequence). This CDR3 is CASSLAIPYEQYF. For the CDR3, the DNA is TGTGCCAGCAGCTTAGCCATCCCCTACGAGCAGTACTTC.

This clone was counted once. This chain links TRBV2 with TRBJ1-4; weak D call: TRBD1 (6 bases). The CDR3 is 15 amino acids. V dropped 0 bases and J dropped 11 bases, with 16 bases sitting between them. In germline, CDR1 is SNHLY, CDR2 FYNNEI. This CDR3 reads CASSEALGAGDKLFF. The DNA of the CDR3 is TGTGCCAGCAGTGAAGCCTTAGGGGCAGGGGACAAACTGTTTTTT. Filled out from reference TRBV2 and TRBJ1-4, the complete variable domain reads EPEVTQTPSHQVTQMGQEVILRCVPISNHLYFYWYRQILGQKVEFLVSFYNNEISEKSEIFDDQFSVERPDGSNFTLKIRSTKLEDSAMYFCASSEALGAGDKLFFGSGTQLSVL.

The chain links TRBV11-2 to TRBJ2-7, with D possibly matching TRBD1 (6 bases). Trimming took 2 bases from V and 1 from J, leaving 18 bases between them. The CDR3 contains 17 residues. Per germline, CDR1 SGHAT and CDR2 FQNNGV. The CDR3 loop reads CASSLHARTEQSYEQYF. The CDR3 DNA sequence: TGTGCCAGCAGCTTACACGCTCGGACAGAGCAATCCTACGAGCAGTACTTC.

This chain connects TRBV5-6 to TRBJ2-1; 11 nucleotides line up with TRBD2. In germline, CDR1 is SGHDT, CDR2 YYEEEE. CDR3 length: 18 amino acids. Trimming at V came to 1 base and at J to 1 base, leaving 7 bases not matched to a gene. The chain's CDR3 is CASSLPSGGSLSYNEQFF. In nucleotides, the CDR3 is TGTGCCAGCAGCTTGCCTAGCGGGGGGAGCCTATCCTACAATGAGCAGTTCTTC.